Sequencing of this T cell receptor (beta chain) was carried out in a study of regulatory and conventional T cells in RAG deficiency. Study-level points and caveats: In Omenn syndrome, Treg and Tconv repertoires overlapped >80%. In Omenn syndrome, sorted "Tregs" may be peripherally activated cells. Treg unique TCR beta sequences were 90 to 100-fold fewer in Omenn syndrome and CID/AS patients than controls. Shannon entropy was markedly lower and Simpson indices higher in RAG-deficient patients than control T-cell subsets.

V was pared by 2 bases and J by 4 bases, with 12 bases between. Germline V gene data show CDR1 as LNHDA and CDR2 as SQIVND (reference sequence). The CDR3 loop spans 15 amino acids. To note about this clone: Its antigen remains unidentified.

Produced via immunoSEQ multiplex PCR; TCRdb's table is partial and in-frame only. The sample contains 25,000 to 35,000 clones, 80% to 90% of which appear only once. This sample was shared with a second study, whose subject was regulatory T cells. From that second work: Amplification used 52 TRBV primers and 13 TRBJ primers.

Sequencing was done on a sample of CD8+ T cells sorted from blood. The origin of this receptor is a human donor in good health. The V call is TRBV19, the J call TRBJ1-5; D remains ambiguous. For the CDR3, the DNA is TGTGCCAGTAGTATAAAGGGTGGCGGGAATCAGCCCCAGCATTTT. This encodes CASSIKGGGNQPQHF. The full variable domain, its missing parts supplied by reference TRBV19 and TRBJ1-5, is DGGITQSPKYLFRKEGQNVTLSCEQNLNHDAMYWYRQDPGQGLRLIYYSQIVNDFQKGDIAEGYSVSREKKESFPLTVTSAQKNPTAFYLCASSIKGGGNQPQHFGDGTRLSIL.